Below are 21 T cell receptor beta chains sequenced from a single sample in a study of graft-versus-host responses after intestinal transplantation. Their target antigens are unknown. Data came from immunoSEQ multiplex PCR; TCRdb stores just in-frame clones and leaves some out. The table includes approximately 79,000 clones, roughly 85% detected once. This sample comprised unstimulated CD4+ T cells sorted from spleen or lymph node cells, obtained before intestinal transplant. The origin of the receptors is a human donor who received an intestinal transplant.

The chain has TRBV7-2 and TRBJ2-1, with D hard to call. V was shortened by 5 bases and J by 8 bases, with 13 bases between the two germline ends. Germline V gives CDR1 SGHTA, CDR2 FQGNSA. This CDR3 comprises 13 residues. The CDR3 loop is CASSRTAAYEQFF. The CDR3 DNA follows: TGTGCCAGCAGCCGCACCGCGGCGTATGAGCAGTTCTTC. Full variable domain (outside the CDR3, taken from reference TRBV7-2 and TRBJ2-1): GAGVSQSPSNKVTEKGKDVELRCDPISGHTALYWYRQSLGQGLEFLIYFQGNSAPDKSGLPSDRFSAERTGGSVSTLTIQRTQQEDSAVYLCASSRTAAYEQFFGPGTRLTVL.

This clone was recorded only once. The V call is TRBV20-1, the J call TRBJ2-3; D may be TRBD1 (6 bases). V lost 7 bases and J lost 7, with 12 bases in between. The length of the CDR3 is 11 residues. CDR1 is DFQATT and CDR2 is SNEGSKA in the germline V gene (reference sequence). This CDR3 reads CSVTGQNTQYF. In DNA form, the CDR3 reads TGCAGTGTCACAGGGCAGAATACGCAGTATTTT.

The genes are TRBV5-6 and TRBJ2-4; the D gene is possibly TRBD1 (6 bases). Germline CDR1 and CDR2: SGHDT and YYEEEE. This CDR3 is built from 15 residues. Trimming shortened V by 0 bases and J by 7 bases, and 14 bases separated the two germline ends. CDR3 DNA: TGTGCCAGCAGCTTGGGGGGGACACTCCTTAACATTCAGTACTTC. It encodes CASSLGGTLLNIQYF.

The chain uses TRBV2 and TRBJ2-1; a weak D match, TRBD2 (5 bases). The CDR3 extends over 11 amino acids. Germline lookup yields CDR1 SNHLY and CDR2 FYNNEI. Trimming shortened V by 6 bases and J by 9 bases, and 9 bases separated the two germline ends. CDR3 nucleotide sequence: TGTGCCAGCAGAGGAAGCGGTGAGCAGTTCTTC. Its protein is CASRGSGEQFF.

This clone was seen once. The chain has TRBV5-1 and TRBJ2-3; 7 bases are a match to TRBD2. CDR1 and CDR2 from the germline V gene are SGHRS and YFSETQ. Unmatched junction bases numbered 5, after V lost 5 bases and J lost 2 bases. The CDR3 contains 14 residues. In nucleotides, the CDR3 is TGCGCCAGCAGAACGGGAGGCGACACAGATACGCAGTATTTT. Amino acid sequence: CASRTGGDTDTQYF.

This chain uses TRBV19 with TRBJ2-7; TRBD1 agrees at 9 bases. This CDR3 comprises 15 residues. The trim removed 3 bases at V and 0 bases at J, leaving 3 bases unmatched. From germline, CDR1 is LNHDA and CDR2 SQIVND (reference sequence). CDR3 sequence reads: CASSMGQGGSYEQYF. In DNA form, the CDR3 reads TGTGCCAGTAGTATGGGACAGGGAGGCTCCTACGAGCAGTACTTC.

The CDR3 loop reads CASRAGKETQYF. CDR3 nucleotides: TGTGCCAGCAGGGCAGGGAAAGAGACCCAGTACTTC. V and J are TRBV25-1 and TRBJ2-5, with a tentative D call TRBD1 (5 bases). The V end lost 6 bases, the J end lost 3 bases, and 8 bases lay between the germline ends. The CDR3 covers 12 residues. Germline-derived CDR1 and CDR2 are MGHDK and SYGVNS. Supplemented by reference TRBV25-1 and TRBJ2-5, the full variable domain reads EADIYQTPRYLVIGTGKKITLECSQTMGHDKMYWYQQDPGMELHLIHYSYGVNSTEKGDLSSESTVSRIRTEHFPLTLESARPSHTSQYLCASRAGKETQYFGPGTRLLVL.

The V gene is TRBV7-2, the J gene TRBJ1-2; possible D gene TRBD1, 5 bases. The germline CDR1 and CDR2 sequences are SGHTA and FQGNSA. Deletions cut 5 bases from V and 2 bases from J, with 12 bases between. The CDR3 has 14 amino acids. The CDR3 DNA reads TGTGCCAGCAGCCCCCGGGGGGTCAACTATGGCTACACCTTC. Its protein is CASSPRGVNYGYTF.

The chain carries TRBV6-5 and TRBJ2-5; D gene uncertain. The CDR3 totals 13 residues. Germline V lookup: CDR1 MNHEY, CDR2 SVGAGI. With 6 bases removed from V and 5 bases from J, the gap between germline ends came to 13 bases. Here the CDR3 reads CASRTTLGETQYF. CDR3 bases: TGTGCCAGCAGAACGACACTTGGGGAGACCCAGTACTTC.

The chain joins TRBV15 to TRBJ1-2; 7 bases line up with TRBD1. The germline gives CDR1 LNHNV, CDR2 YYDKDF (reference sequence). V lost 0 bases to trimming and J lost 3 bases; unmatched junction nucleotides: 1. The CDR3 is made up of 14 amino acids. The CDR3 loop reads CATSRDQGDYGYTF. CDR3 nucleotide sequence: TGTGCCACCAGCAGAGATCAGGGGGACTATGGCTACACCTTC.

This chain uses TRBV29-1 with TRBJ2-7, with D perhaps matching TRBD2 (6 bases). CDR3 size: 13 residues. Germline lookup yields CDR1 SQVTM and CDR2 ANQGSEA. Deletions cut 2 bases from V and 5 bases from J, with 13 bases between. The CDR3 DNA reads TGCAGCGTTGAAAGGCTAGCGAGGGACGAGCAGTACTTC. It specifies CSVERLARDEQYF.

The CDR3 coding sequence is TGTGCCAGCTTTCGGAGGTACCAAGAGACCCAGTACTTC. It is translated as CASFRRYQETQYF. The chain uses TRBV18 and TRBJ2-5; D is possibly TRBD2 (5 bases). V was cut by 7 bases and J by 0 bases, with 9 bases left in between. The CDR3 contains 13 residues. Germline lookup yields CDR1 KGHSH and CDR2 LQKENI.

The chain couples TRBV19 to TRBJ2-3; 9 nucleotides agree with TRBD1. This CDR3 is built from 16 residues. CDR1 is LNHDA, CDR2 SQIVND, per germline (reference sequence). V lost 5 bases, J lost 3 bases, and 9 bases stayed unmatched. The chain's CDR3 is CASSALQGARTDTQYF. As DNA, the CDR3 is TGTGCCAGTAGTGCGTTACAGGGGGCGCGTACAGATACGCAGTATTTT.

CDR3 loop: CASSGGLFLDYGYTF. The CDR3 DNA is TGTGCCAGCAGCGGGGGACTCTTTTTAGACTATGGCTACACCTTC. This rearrangement joins TRBV5-4 to TRBJ1-2; D is perhaps TRBD1 (5 bases). The V gene lost 4 bases and the J gene lost 3 bases, with 16 bases spanning the gap. The CDR3 contains 15 residues. The germline CDR1 and CDR2 sequences are SGHNT and YYREEE (reference sequence).

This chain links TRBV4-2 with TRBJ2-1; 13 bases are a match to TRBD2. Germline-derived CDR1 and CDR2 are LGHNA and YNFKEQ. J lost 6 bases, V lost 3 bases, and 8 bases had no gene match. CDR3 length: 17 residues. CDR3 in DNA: TGTGCCAGCAGCCATCCCATCACTAGCGGGAGGGTCAATGAGCAGTTCTTC. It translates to CASSHPITSGRVNEQFF.

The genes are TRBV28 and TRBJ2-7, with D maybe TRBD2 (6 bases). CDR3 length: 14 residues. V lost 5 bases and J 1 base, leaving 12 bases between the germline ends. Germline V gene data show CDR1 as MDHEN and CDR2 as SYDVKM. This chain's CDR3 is CASSAGLPSYEQYF. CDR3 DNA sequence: TGTGCCAGCAGTGCGGGACTTCCATCCTACGAGCAGTACTTC.

The CDR3 reads CASSSPTREQGIYEQYF. The CDR3 DNA follows: TGTGCCAGCAGTTCACCTACCCGGGAACAGGGGATCTACGAGCAGTACTTC. The chain couples TRBV28 to TRBJ2-7; 7 bases match TRBD1. This CDR3 contains 17 residues. The ends lost 4 bases at V and 3 bases at J; junction bases unmatched: 15. Germline assignment: CDR1 MDHEN and CDR2 SYDVKM.

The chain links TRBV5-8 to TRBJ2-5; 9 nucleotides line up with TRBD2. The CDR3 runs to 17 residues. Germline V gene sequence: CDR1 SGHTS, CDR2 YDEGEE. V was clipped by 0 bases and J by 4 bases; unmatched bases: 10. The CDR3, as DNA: TGTGCCAGCAGCTTGGGGCGTAGCGGGGGTAGGGGAGAGACCCAGTACTTC. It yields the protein CASSLGRSGGRGETQYF.

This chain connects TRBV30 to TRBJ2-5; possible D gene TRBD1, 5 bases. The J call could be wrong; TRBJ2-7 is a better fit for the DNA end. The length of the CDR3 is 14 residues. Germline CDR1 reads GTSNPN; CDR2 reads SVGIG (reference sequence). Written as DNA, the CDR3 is TGTGCCTGGAGTGTAGGGGCAGGACCCTACGAGCAGTACTTC. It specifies CAWSVGAGPYEQYF.

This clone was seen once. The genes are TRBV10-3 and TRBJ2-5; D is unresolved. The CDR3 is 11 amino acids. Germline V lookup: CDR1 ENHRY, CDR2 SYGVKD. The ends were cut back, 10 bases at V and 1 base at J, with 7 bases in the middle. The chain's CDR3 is CATGSQETQYF. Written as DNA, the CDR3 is TGTGCCACCGGGTCCCAAGAGACCCAGTACTTC.

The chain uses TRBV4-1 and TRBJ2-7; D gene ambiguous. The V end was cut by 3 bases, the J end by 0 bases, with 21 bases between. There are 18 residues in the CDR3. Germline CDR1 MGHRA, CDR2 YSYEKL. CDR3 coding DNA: TGCGCCAGCAGCCACGGAACAGTGACAAAATTGAGCTCCTACGAGCAGTACTTC. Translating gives CASSHGTVTKLSSYEQYF.